This TCR beta chain was obtained from a study of Graves' ophthalmopathy and Graves' hyperthyroidism. General study points: At about 69% sensitivity and 72.22% specificity, the model predicted progression of the ophthalmopathy.

RNA transcripts provided the template for amplifying TCR beta CDR3 regions. RT-PCR was first run with HTBI primers, then multiplex PCR in a second round. From the multiplex PCR reads, TCRdb called clonotypes with MiXCR, one entry per CDR3 protein. The profile shows 260,000 or so distinct CDR3 sequences, 45% of them singletons. On this clonotype itself: No antigen is known for it.

The germline gives CDR1 SNHLY, CDR2 FYNNEI. The CDR3 has 15 residues. The V gene lost 7 bases and the J gene lost 5 bases, with 20 bases spanning the gap. This chain links TRBV2 with TRBJ1-1; the D gene is possibly TRBD1 (6 bases). Source material: peripheral blood. The receptor was derived from an adult man with Graves' ophthalmopathy. The CDR3 nucleotides are TGTGCCAGCACCGAAAACCGTTTACAGGGAACTGAAGCTTTCTTT. Translated, it gives CASTENRLQGTEAFF.